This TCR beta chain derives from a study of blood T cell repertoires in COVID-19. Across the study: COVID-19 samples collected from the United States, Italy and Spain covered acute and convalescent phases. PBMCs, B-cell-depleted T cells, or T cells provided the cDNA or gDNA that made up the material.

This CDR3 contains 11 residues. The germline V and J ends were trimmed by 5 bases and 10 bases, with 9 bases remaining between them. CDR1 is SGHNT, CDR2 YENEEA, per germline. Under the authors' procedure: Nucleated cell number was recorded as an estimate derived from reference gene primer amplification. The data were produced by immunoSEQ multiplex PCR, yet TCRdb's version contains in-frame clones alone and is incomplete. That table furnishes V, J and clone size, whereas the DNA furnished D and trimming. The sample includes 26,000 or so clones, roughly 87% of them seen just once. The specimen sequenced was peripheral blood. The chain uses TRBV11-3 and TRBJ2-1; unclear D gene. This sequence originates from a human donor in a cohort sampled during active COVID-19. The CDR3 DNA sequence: TGTGCCAGCAGCGCACACGCCGAGCAGTTCTTC. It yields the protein CASSAHAEQFF.